The T cell receptor beta chain under discussion was sequenced for a study of a mutant IDH1 vaccine in newly diagnosed glioma. Study-level background: All eight of the vaccinations patients received fell in weeks 1, 3, 5, 7, 11, 15, 19 and 23. Commencement of vaccination occurred 4-6 weeks following radiotherapy alone, or concurrently with temozolomide cycles. Study-level findings and limits: Changes to the top peripheral T cell clonotypes appeared unrelated to pseudoprogression.

Time point of the sample: week 23, last vaccination. All doses held 300 ug of mutant IDH1 20-mer peptide, with topical imiquimod. Donors' newly diagnosed IDH1-mutant WHO grade 3 or 4 astrocytomas lacked nuclear ATRX. Note on this clone: The antigen is undetermined.

Sequencing used immunoSEQ multiplex PCR; TCRdb keeps in-frame clones, though not all of them. The sample lists approximately 62,000 clones, roughly 84% occurring once. Germline V gene sequence: CDR1 LNHNV, CDR2 YYDKDF (reference sequence). The J segment lost 2 bases and the V segment lost 6 bases, leaving 7 bases of the junction unmatched. There are 15 residues in the CDR3. The receptor comes from a man aged 30 to 39 with glioma. Sequencing used PBMCs, obtained from a glioma patient whose treatment included an IDH1 peptide vaccine. The chain links TRBV15 to TRBJ1-5, with TRBD1 matching 7 bases. The CDR3 DNA follows: TGTGCCACCAGTCAGACAGGGAGTGGCAATCAGCCCCAGCATTTT. It specifies CATSQTGSGNQPQHF.